This TCR beta chain is drawn from a study of Graves' ophthalmopathy and Graves' hyperthyroidism. Overall study results and limits: For predicting ophthalmopathy progression, the model had roughly 64% sensitivity and approximately 77% specificity. Among expanded thyroid clonotypes above 0.001 frequency, most also occurred in blood.

This clonotype showed up many times. What it recognizes is unknown. Amplifying from RNA transcripts, the study obtained TCR beta CDR3 regions. An opening RT-PCR round employed HTBI primers and preceded a second-round multiplex PCR. TCRdb itself ran the multiplex PCR reads through MiXCR, one entry per CDR3 protein. Among some 200,000 distinct CDR3 sequences, roughly 29% were seen once, and the ten largest hold about 9.1%. Trimming shortened V by 7 bases and J by 2 bases, and 15 bases separated the two germline ends. The CDR3 is 14 amino acids. Germline V gene sequence: CDR1 MDHEN, CDR2 SYDVKM. Moderate-to-severe activity, with CAS ≥3, NOSPECS ≥4 and duration under 3 months, characterized the donors with ophthalmopathy. Sampling about 10 ml of fresh peripheral blood provided the PBMCs.

This chain uses TRBV28 with TRBJ2-7; D possibly uses TRBD1 or TRBD2 (5 bases each). This sequence originates from a man aged 50 or older with Graves' ophthalmopathy. The sample was peripheral blood. The chain's CDR3 is CASKLGTFPYEQYF. The CDR3 nucleotides are TGTGCCAGCAAGTTAGGGACCTTCCCCTACGAGCAGTACTTC.